Sequencing of this T cell receptor beta chain was carried out in a study of blood T cell repertoires in COVID-19. Allocation to cohorts depended on clinical history reported by the participants. TCRdb's copy holds only in-frame clones and misses some; the assay was immunoSEQ multiplex PCR. The sample holds 200,000 to 250,000 clones, about 86% seen once. Per the germline V gene, CDR1 is SGHTA and CDR2 is FQGNSA. The ends were cut back, 4 bases at V and 0 bases at J, with 10 bases in the middle. This CDR3 has 15 amino acids. The sequencing sample was made of PBMCs or T cells enriched from blood (not recorded which). The receptor was isolated from a middle-aged woman with acute COVID-19. This chain uses TRBV7-2 with TRBJ1-3; tentative D call: TRBD1 (6 bases). The CDR3 coding sequence is TGTGCCAGCAGCTCACAGGGAAGCTCTGGAAACACCATATATTTT. Translating it yields CASSSQGSSGNTIYF.